This TCR beta chain was captured by sequencing in a study of cytomegalovirus exposure and HLA in healthy donors (dated by TCRdb to 2015 to 2018). Concerning the study at large: According to a later analysis, the 120 or so validation repertoires were produced on the same platform as the 666 repertoires of the first cohort. The study was designed to test whether signatures of past pathogen exposure could be identified by cataloging public T cell receptors. Along with the approximately 700-subject first cohort, a separate validation cohort of over a hundred different subjects was used. The study combined high-throughput TCR immunosequencing, statistical association of individual TCRs with disease status, and machine learning to predict cytomegalovirus infection status.

The donors were included in the validation cohort of 100 to 150 subjects, a group kept apart from the roughly 680-subject first cohort. Turning to this clone: What this receptor recognizes is not known. Base qualities are missing; no much larger clone stands one base away.

Including cysteine and phenylalanine, the CDR3 has 14 amino acids. The retained sequence is limited to the CDR3, 42 bases, with the frame set at the first base. The junction carries 16 bases between V and J, which are trimmed by 8 bases and 3 bases respectively. The germline V gene (reference sequence) provides CDR1 MNHEY and CDR2 SMNVEV. The paper as a whole reports these results and caveats: Most TCR sequences were observed very rarely across donors, whereas some public TCRs were present in many individuals. Of the cluster scores, about 94% were above 0 in a later analysis, which found that TCRs clustered in the first cohort also tended to co-occur in the 120 or so validation repertoires. The classifier was reported to diagnose cytomegalovirus status with high specificity and sensitivity in both the original cohort and the validation cohort. A later analysis had no HLA typing for the validation cohort, so co-occurrence there was scored across all 110 or so repertoires. In the study, 150 to 200 TCR beta chains were listed as associated with cytomegalovirus. The authors suggested that the approach could potentially be extended to other disease states and immunological phenotypes. In vitro tests confirmed that a few of the cytomegalovirus-associated TCR beta chains recognize cytomegalovirus antigens.

The library was built by means of the immunoSEQ multiplex PCR assay. On the authors' methods: A statistical classification framework was built to diagnose cytomegalovirus status from the catalog of TCR beta chain sequences. TCRdb took over this immuneACCESS table, retaining in-frame rearrangements with V and J assigned. Such tables are incomplete; in checked studies, under half of the missing clones stem from an unresolved V gene, and the remainder is unexplained. V, J and clone size are those of that table, while D and trimming were read from the DNA. The sample includes 56,000 or so clones, with just over 90% observed a single time. The top ten constitute around 1.7% of the sample.

The sequence came from a woman younger than 35 in good health and CMV-seropositive. Recombination linked TRBV27 to TRBJ2-5; matching of 5 bases hints at TRBD2 as the D gene. Sample: PBMCs. The CDR3 here reads CASASRTGKETQYF. The DNA sequence reads TGTGCCAGCGCCTCCAGGACCGGGAAAGAGACCCAGTACTTC.